The 20 T cell receptor beta chains below all came from one sample that was sequenced in a study of blood T cell repertoires in COVID-19. This table comes from immunoSEQ multiplex PCR, and its TCRdb copy is limited to in-frame clones, with some not included. This table holds some 120,000 clones, about 80% found once. Material for sequencing was peripheral blood. These receptors originate from a woman aged 45-65 years with acute or convalescent COVID-19.

V and J are TRBV5-1 and TRBJ2-7; 8 bases are a match to TRBD1. Germline CDR1 reads SGHRS; CDR2 reads YFSETQ. V was pared by 0 bases and J by 2 bases, with 4 bases of the junction left unmatched. This CDR3 spans 15 amino acids. The CDR3 here is CASSLAGTGPYEQYF. The CDR3 DNA sequence: TGCGCCAGCAGCTTGGCCGGGACAGGTCCCTACGAGCAGTACTTC.

J is TRBJ2-3 and V is TRBV30; TRBD2 matches 12 bases. The V gene's germline CDR1 is GTSNPN and CDR2 SVGIG (reference sequence). With V trimmed by 5 bases and J by 4 bases, 4 bases remained unmatched. This CDR3 contains 14 residues. The DNA for the CDR3 is TGTGCCTGGGCTAGCGGGGGGGCTGCAGATACGCAGTATTTT. Translated, it gives CAWASGGAADTQYF.

The chain has TRBV19 and TRBJ1-1; D gene unclear. The CDR3 totals 10 residues. Trimming cost V 9 bases and J 9 bases, with 11 bases left between them. Germline values: CDR1 LNHDA, CDR2 SQIVND (reference sequence). The CDR3 DNA reads as TGTGCCAGCTTTTTATCCCAAGCTTTCTTT. This translates into CASFLSQAFF.

This clone was seen only a few times. The J gene is TRBJ1-4, the V gene TRBV14; TRBD1 is a possible D gene (6 bases). The CDR3 loop spans 16 amino acids. V gave up 3 bases and J gave up 5 bases, with 16 bases separating them. The V gene's germline CDR1 is SGHDN and CDR2 FVKESK. Written as DNA, the CDR3 is TGTGCCAGCAGCCATACAGGGTCGCCACCAAATGAAAAACTGTTTTTT. It encodes CASSHTGSPPNEKLFF.

The V and J genes are TRBV10-3 and TRBJ1-2, with a possible D match to TRBD1 (5 bases). Trimming shortened V by 3 bases and J by 3 bases, and 5 bases separated the two germline ends. Germline CDR1 and CDR2: ENHRY and SYGVKD. This CDR3 has 12 residues. The CDR3 sequence: CAISEGDYGYTF. CDR3 sequence (DNA): TGTGCCATCAGTGAAGGGGACTATGGCTACACCTTC.

J is TRBJ1-6 and V is TRBV19; D gene ambiguous. Between the trimmed V and J ends, which lost 2 bases and 5 bases, there was a span of 19 bases. The CDR3 spans 18 residues. In germline, CDR1 is LNHDA, CDR2 SQIVND (reference sequence). The CDR3 bases are TGTGCCAGTAGTATATTTCTTCCGTCACGGGAAAATAATTCACCCCTCCACTTT. Protein: CASSIFLPSRENNSPLHF.

The rearrangement uses TRBV7-8 and TRBJ2-6; the D gene is possibly TRBD1 (8 bases). CDR1 and CDR2 from the germline V gene are SGHVS and FQNEAQ. The V gene lost 5 bases and the J gene lost 0 bases, with 23 bases spanning the gap. This CDR3 spans 20 amino acids. CDR3 protein: CASSTASGGQVSSGANVLTF. The CDR3 bases are TGTGCCAGCAGCACGGCCTCGGGGGGACAGGTAAGCTCTGGGGCCAACGTCCTGACTTTC.

The V and J genes are TRBV27 and TRBJ1-5; D is unclear. This CDR3 is built from 17 residues. Looked up from germline, CDR1 is MNHEY and CDR2 is SMNVEV (reference sequence). The germline V and J ends were trimmed by 3 bases and 0 bases, with 15 bases remaining between them. The CDR3 spells CASSLYGPRRSNQPQHF. The CDR3 DNA reads TGTGCCAGCAGTTTGTATGGGCCTCGTCGTAGCAATCAGCCCCAGCATTTT.

The rearrangement joins TRBV20-1 to TRBJ2-7, with TRBD2 matching 8 bases. This CDR3 is built from 11 residues. After removal of 5 bases from V and 5 bases from J, the junction contained 2 bases not matched to a gene. CDR1 and CDR2 (germline): DFQATT, SNEGSKA (reference sequence). The CDR3 DNA reads TGCAGTGCTTTAGCGGGGAACGAGCAGTACTTC. This codes for CSALAGNEQYF.

The V call is TRBV20-1, the J call TRBJ1-5, with a weak D call TRBD1 (6 bases). In germline, CDR1 is DFQATT, CDR2 SNEGSKA (reference sequence). The ends were cut back, 3 bases at V and 0 bases at J, with 15 bases in the middle. There are 16 residues in the CDR3. CDR3 protein: CSASKGGGYSNQPQHF. CDR3 bases: TGCAGTGCTAGTAAGGGGGGGGGATATAGCAATCAGCCCCAGCATTTT.

In regard to this clone: The same CDR3 arises from other DNA sequences in this sample as well. V gene TRBV2 combines with J gene TRBJ1-1, with 7 bases that match TRBD1. The length of the CDR3 is 14 residues. Germline trimming cut 5 bases from V and 2 bases from J; bases unmatched to any gene: 5. Germline V gene sequence: CDR1 SNHLY, CDR2 FYNNEI. The CDR3 DNA follows: TGTGCCAGCAGTAGACAGGGCCTTAACACTGAAGCTTTCTTT. Amino acids: CASSRQGLNTEAFF.

The CDR3 DNA follows: TGTGCCAGCAGCCAAGAGCAGTCAGGGGGCGGAAAACTGTTTTTT. It yields the protein CASSQEQSGGGKLFF. This rearrangement joins TRBV3-1 (or the pseudogene TRBV3-2) to TRBJ1-4; TRBD1 matches 8 bases. The CDR3 runs 15 residues. Germline trimming cut 0 bases from V and 10 bases from J; bases unmatched to any gene: 7. The germline gives CDR1 LGHDT, CDR2 YNNKEL (reference sequence).

In the case of this clone: Other DNA sequences in the sample encode the same CDR3. The chain couples TRBV29-1 to TRBJ1-2; D unresolved. CDR3 length: 12 residues. Trimming removed 6 bases at V and 4 bases at J, with 12 bases between. From germline, CDR1 is SQVTM and CDR2 ANQGSEA. The CDR3 spells CSVADRGYGYTF. The CDR3 nucleotides read TGCAGCGTCGCGGACCGGGGCTATGGCTACACCTTC. The full variable domain, in which reference TRBV29-1 and TRBJ1-2 provide the parts outside the CDR3, is SAVISQKPSRDICQRGTSLTIQCQVDSQVTMMFWYRQQPGQSLTLIATANQGSEATYESGFVIDKFPISRPNLTFSTLTVSNMSPEDSSIYLCSVADRGYGYTFGSGTRLTVV.

The rearrangement uses TRBV19 and TRBJ1-2, with D uncertain. Germline values: CDR1 LNHDA, CDR2 SQIVND (reference sequence). The CDR3 has 17 residues. V was cut by 3 bases and J by 6 bases, with 23 bases left in between. The CDR3 is CASSIAGFQNLPDGYTF. The CDR3 DNA reads as TGTGCCAGTAGTATTGCAGGCTTTCAGAACCTTCCGGATGGCTACACCTTC. The full variable domain, completed using reference TRBV19 and TRBJ1-2, is DGGITQSPKYLFRKEGQNVTLSCEQNLNHDAMYWYRQDPGQGLRLIYYSQIVNDFQKGDIAEGYSVSREKKESFPLTVTSAQKNPTAFYLCASSIAGFQNLPDGYTFGSGTRLTVV.

The chain links TRBV5-1 to TRBJ1-3, with unresolved D. CDR1 and CDR2 from the germline V gene are SGHRS and YFSETQ. V was cut by 4 bases and J by 1 base, with 12 bases left in between. This CDR3 region has 15 residues. The CDR3 region has the DNA TGCGCCAGCAGCCCTCCCACTCCGTCTGGAAACACCATATATTTT. It is translated as CASSPPTPSGNTIYF.

The rearrangement joins TRBV6-1 to TRBJ1-2, with D possibly being TRBD1 (6 bases). The CDR3 is made up of 13 amino acids. CDR1 is MNHNS and CDR2 is SASEGT in the germline V gene. The V gene lost 2 bases and the J gene lost 4 bases, with 8 bases spanning the gap. The CDR3 sequence: CASSETGTYGYTF. CDR3 DNA sequence: TGTGCCAGCAGTGAAACAGGGACCTATGGCTACACCTTC.

The gene calls are TRBV30 and TRBJ2-2, with 10 bases fitting TRBD1. V dropped 4 bases and J dropped 6; count of bases not matched to a gene: 5. The CDR3 covers 14 residues. The germline CDR1 and CDR2 sequences are GTSNPN and SVGIG (reference sequence). The chain's CDR3 is CAWKGDRGSGELFF. The DNA of the CDR3 is TGTGCCTGGAAAGGGGACAGGGGATCCGGGGAGCTGTTTTTT.

V is TRBV29-1 and J is TRBJ1-2, with 8 bases aligning to TRBD1. Trimming removed 0 bases from V and 8 bases from J; junction bases left unmatched: 11. Germline CDR1 reads SQVTM; CDR2 reads ANQGSEA. The CDR3 is 15 residues long. The CDR3 bases are TGCAGCGTTGAAGAATTGTACAGGGGGTTGAACGGCTACACCTTC. Residues: CSVEELYRGLNGYTF. The variable domain in full, completed from reference TRBV29-1 and TRBJ1-2, reads SAVISQKPSRDICQRGTSLTIQCQVDSQVTMMFWYRQQPGQSLTLIATANQGSEATYESGFVIDKFPISRPNLTFSTLTVSNMSPEDSSIYLCSVEELYRGLNGYTFGSGTRLTVV.

CDR3 DNA sequence: TGCGCCAGCAGCTTGGGGACATACGGTAATGAAAAACTGTTTTTT. Its translation is CASSLGTYGNEKLFF. V gene TRBV5-1 combines with J gene TRBJ1-4, with a weak D call TRBD1 (5 bases). V was cut by 0 bases and J by 4 bases, with 10 bases left in between. Germline loops: CDR1 SGHRS, CDR2 YFSETQ. The CDR3 extends over 15 amino acids.

This sequence joins TRBV5-8 and TRBJ1-5, with a possible D match to TRBD1 (6 bases). This CDR3 has 15 residues. Germline loops: CDR1 SGHTS, CDR2 YDEGEE. Trimming took off 2 bases at V and 7 bases at J, with 16 bases between the two ends. CDR3 protein: CASSFQAQGRQPQHF. CDR3 DNA sequence: TGTGCCAGCAGCTTTCAGGCCCAGGGGAGACAGCCCCAGCATTTT.